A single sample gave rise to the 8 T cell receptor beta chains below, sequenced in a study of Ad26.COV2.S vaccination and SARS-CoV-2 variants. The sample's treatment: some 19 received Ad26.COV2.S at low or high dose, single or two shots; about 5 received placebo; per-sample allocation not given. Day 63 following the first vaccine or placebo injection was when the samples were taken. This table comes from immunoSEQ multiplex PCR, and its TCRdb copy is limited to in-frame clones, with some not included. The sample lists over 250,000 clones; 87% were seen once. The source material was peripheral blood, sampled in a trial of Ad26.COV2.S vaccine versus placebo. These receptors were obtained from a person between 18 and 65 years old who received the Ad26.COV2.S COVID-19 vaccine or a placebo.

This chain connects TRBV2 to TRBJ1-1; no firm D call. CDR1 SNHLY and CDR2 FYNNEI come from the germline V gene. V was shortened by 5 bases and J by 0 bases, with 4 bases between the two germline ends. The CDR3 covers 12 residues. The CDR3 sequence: CASSPVNTEAFF. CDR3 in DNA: TGTGCCAGCAGTCCGGTGAACACTGAAGCTTTCTTT.

CDR3 residues: CASSQDRVPGLSYTF. The CDR3, as DNA: TGTGCCAGCAGCCAAGATCGAGTCCCGGGGCTTAGCTACACCTTC. J is TRBJ1-2 and V is TRBV3-1 (or the pseudogene TRBV3-2); maybe TRBD1 (5 bases). The germline gives CDR1 LGHDT, CDR2 YNNKEL (reference sequence). The CDR3 extends over 15 amino acids. V lost 0 bases and J 9 bases, leaving 17 bases between the germline ends.

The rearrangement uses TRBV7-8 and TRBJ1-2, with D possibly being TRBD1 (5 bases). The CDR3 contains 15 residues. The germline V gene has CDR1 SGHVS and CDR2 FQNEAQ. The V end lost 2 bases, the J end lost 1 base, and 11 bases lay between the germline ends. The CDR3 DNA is TGTGCCAGCAGCTTATCCGTGGGGGATAACTATGGCTACACCTTC. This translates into CASSLSVGDNYGYTF.

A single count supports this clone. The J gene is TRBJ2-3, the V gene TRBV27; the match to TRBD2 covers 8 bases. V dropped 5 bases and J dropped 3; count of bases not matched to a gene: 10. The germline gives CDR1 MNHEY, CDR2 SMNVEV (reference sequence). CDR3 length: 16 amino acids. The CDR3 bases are TGTGCCAGCAGTCCCCTTAGCGGGACGTCGACAGATACGCAGTATTTT. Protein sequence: CASSPLSGTSTDTQYF.

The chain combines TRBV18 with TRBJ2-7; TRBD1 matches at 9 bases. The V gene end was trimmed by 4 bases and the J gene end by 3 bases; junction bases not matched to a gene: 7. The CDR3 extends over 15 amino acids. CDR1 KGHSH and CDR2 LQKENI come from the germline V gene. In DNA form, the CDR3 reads TGTGCCAGCTCACGAGGGACAGGGTCCAACTACGAGCAGTACTTC. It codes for CASSRGTGSNYEQYF.

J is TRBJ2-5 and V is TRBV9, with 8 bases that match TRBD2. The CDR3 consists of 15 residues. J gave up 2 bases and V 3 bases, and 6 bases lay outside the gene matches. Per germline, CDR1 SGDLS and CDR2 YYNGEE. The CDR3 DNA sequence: TGTGCCAGCAGCGCGAGCGGGAGCCCACAAGAGACCCAGTACTTC. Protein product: CASSASGSPQETQYF.

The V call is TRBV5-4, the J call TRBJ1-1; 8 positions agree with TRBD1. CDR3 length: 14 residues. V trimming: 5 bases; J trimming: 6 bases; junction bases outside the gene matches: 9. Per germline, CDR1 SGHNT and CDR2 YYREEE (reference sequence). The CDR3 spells CASRDRVVGSEAFF. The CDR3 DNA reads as TGTGCCAGCAGGGACAGGGTAGTAGGCTCTGAAGCTTTCTTT. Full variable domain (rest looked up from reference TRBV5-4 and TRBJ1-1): ETGVTQSPTHLIKTRGQQVTLRCSSQSGHNTVSWYQQALGQGPQFIFQYYREEENGRGNFPPRFSGLQFPNYSSELNVNALELDDSALYLCASRDRVVGSEAFFGQGTRLTVV.

CDR3 amino acids: CASSFSATNEKLFF. CDR3 nucleotides: TGCGCCAGCAGCTTCAGTGCAACTAATGAAAAACTGTTTTTT. This chain links TRBV5-1 with TRBJ1-4; D remains unclear. The CDR3 length is 14 residues. V was pared by 2 bases and J by 0 bases, with 5 bases between. Germline CDR1 and CDR2: SGHRS and YFSETQ.